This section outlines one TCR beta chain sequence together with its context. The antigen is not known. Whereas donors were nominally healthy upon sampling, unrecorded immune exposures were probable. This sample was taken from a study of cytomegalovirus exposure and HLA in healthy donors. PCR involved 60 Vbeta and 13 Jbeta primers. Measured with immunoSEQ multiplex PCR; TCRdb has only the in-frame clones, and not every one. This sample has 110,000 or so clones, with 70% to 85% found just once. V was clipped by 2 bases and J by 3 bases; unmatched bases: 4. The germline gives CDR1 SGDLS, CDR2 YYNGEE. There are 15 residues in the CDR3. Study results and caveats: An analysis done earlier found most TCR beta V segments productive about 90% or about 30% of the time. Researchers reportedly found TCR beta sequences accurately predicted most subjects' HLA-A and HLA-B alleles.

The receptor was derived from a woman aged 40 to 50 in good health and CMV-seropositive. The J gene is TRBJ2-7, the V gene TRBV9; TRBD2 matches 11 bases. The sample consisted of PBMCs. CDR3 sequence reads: CASSVLGLADYEQYF. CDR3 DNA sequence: TGTGCCAGCAGCGTCTTGGGACTAGCGGACTACGAGCAGTACTTC.